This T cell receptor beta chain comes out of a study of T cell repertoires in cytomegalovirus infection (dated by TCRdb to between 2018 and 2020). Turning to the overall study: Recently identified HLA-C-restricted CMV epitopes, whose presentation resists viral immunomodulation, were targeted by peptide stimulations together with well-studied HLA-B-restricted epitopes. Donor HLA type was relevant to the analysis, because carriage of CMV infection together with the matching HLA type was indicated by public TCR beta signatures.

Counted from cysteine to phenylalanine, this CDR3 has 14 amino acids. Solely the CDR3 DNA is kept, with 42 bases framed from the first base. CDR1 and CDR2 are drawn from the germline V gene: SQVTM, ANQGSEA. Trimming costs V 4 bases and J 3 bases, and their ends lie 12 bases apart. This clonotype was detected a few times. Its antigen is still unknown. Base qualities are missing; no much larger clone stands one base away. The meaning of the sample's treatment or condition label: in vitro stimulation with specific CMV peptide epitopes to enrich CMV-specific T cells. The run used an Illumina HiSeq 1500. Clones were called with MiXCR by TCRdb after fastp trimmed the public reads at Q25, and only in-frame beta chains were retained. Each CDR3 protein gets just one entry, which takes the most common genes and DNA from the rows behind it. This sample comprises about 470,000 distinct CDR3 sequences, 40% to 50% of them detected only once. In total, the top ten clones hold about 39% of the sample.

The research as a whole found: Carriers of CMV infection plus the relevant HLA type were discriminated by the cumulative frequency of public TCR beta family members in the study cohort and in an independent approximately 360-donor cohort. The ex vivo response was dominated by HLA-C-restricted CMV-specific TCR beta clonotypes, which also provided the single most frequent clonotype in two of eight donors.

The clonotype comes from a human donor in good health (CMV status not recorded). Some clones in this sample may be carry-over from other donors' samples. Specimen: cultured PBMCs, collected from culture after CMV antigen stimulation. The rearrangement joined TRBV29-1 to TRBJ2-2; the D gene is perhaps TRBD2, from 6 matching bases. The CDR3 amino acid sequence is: CSVGRETDTGELFF. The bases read TGCAGCGTTGGACGGGAGACCGACACCGGGGAGCTGTTTTTT.